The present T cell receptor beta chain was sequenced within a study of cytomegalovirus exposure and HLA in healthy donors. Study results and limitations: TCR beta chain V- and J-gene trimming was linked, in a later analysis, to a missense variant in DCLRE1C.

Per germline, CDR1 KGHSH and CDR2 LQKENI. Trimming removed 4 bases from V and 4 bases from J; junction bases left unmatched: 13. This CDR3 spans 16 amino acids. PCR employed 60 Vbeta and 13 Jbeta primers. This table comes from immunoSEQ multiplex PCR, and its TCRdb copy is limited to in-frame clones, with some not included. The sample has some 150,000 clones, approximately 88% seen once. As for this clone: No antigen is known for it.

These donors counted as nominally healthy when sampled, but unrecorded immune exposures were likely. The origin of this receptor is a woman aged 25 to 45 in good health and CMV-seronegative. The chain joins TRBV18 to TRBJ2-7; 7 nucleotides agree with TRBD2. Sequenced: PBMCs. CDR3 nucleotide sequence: TGTGCCAGCTCACTAGGGACTACCTCCCTAAGTTACGAGCAGTACTTC. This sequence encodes CASSLGTTSLSYEQYF.